The entry below describes one TCR beta chain. Original analysis: Amplifying reference gene primers gave estimates of nucleated cell counts. This table comes from immunoSEQ multiplex PCR, and its TCRdb copy is limited to in-frame clones, with some not included. D and trimming come from the DNA, and the V and J calls and clone size come from that table. The sample includes 150,000 to 200,000 clones, around 86% seen only once; the top ten take about 8.2%. The junction had 9 bases not matched to a gene; V was cut back by 7 bases and J by 0 bases. The CDR3 runs to 17 residues. Germline V gives CDR1 LNHDA, CDR2 SQIVND (reference sequence). This sample stems from a study of blood T cell repertoires in COVID-19. Across the whole study: T cells, B-cell-depleted T cells, or PBMCs provided the cDNA or gDNA that served as material.

Sequencing was carried out using peripheral blood. This rearrangement joins TRBV19 to TRBJ1-5; 10 bases are shared with TRBD1. The receptor was derived from a man in his sixties with acute or convalescent COVID-19. CDR3 DNA sequence: TGTGCCAGTACTCGGGACAGGGGCTCCTATAGCAATCAGCCCCAGCATTTT. Its protein is CASTRDRGSYSNQPQHF.